This T cell receptor beta chain was sequenced during a study of CD8 T cells in Susac syndrome. This CDR3 spans 14 amino acids. Trimming cost V 6 bases and J 4 bases, with 18 bases left between them. Per germline, CDR1 DFQATT and CDR2 SNEGSKA (reference sequence). cDNA came from 0.5 to 1 ug RNA primed by random hexamers. An immunoSEQ multiplex PCR generated amplified TCR beta CDR3 products spanning 54 Vbeta and 13 Jbeta. TCRdb reprocessed the immunoSEQ multiplex PCR reads via MiXCR and lists one record per CDR3 protein. The sample records some 120,000 distinct CDR3 sequences, 90% to 95% being singletons. The multiple sclerosis controls were treatment-naive patients with relapsing-remitting disease that was stable or active. While CD8+ and CD4+ T cells were isolated negatively, TEMRA cells were enriched by FACS.

The sequence was obtained from a human donor with multiple sclerosis. The rearrangement joins TRBV20-1 to TRBJ2-5; D gene ambiguous. The sequenced sample was CD4+ T cells from PBMCs. The CDR3 sequence: CSALFSQSGETQYF. DNA for the CDR3: TGCAGTGCCCTCTTCTCGCAGTCTGGAGAGACCCAGTACTTC.